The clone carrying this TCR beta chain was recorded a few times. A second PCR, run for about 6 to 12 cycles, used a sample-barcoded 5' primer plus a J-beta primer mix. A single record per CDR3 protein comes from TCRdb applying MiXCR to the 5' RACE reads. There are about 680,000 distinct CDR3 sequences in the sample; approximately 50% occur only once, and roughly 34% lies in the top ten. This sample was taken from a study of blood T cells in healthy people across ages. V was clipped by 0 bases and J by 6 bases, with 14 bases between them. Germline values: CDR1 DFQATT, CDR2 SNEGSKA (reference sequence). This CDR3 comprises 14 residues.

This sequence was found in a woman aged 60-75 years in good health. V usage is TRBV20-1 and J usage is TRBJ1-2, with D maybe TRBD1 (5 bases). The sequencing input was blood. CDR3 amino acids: CSARDVVRADGYTF. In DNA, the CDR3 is TGCAGTGCTAGAGATGTGGTCAGGGCCGATGGCTACACCTTC.